The clone carrying this T cell receptor (beta chain) was picked up a small number of times. Its antigen is unidentified. The sample originates from a study of T cell repertoires in cytomegalovirus infection. Study findings and constraints: Public TCR beta family frequency separated CMV-and-HLA carriers, including in an independent cohort. CMV-specific TCR beta clonotypes restricted by HLA-C were the ones dominating the ex vivo response.

In TCRdb, the reads were re-called with MiXCR into one record per CDR3 protein. There are roughly 180,000 distinct CDR3 sequences in the sample; approximately 18% occur only once, and approximately 26% lies in the top ten. CDR1 and CDR2 (germline): KGHSH, LQKENI. The CDR3 loop spans 13 amino acids. V dropped 6 bases and J dropped 10 bases, with 13 bases sitting between them. This TCR was recovered from a human donor in good health (CMV status not recorded). Some clones in this sample may be carry-over from other donors' samples. Sequences were obtained from CD8+ T cells from PBMCs. V and J are TRBV18 and TRBJ1-6; no firm D call. The CDR3 bases are TGTGCCAGCTCGCCTTCGGACGGCTCACCCCTCCACTTT. Translation: CASSPSDGSPLHF.